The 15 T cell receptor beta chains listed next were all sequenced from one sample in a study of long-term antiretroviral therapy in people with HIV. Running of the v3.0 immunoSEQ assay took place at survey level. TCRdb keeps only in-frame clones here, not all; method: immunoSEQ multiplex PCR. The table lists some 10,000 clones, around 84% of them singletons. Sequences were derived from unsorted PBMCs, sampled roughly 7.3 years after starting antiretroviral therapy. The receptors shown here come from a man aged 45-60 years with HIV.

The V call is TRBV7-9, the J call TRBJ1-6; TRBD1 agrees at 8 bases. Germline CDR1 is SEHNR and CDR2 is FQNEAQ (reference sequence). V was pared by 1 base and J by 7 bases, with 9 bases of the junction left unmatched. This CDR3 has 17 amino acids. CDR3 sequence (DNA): TGTGCCAGCAGCTTAGGTAGCTGGGACAGGACGAATTCACCCCTCCACTTT. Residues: CASSLGSWDRTNSPLHF.

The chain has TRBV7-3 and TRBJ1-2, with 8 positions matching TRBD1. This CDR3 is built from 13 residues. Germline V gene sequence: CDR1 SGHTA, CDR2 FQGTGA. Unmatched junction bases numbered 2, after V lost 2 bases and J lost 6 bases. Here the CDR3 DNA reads TGTGCCAGCAGCTTATCAGGGGGCGATGGCTACACCTTC. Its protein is CASSLSGGDGYTF.

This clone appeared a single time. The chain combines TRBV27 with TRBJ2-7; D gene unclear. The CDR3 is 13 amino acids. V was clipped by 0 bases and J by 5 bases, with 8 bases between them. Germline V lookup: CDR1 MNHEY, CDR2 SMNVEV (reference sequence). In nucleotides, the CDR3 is TGTGCCAGCAGTTTATCGGTCCTGAACGAGCAGTACTTC. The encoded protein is CASSLSVLNEQYF.

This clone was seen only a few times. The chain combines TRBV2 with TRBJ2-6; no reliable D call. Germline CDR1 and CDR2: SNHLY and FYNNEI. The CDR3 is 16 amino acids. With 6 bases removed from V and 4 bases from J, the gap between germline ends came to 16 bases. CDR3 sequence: CASRPRPAEGANVLTF. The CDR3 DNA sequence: TGTGCCAGCAGACCAAGACCGGCGGAAGGGGCCAACGTCCTGACTTTC. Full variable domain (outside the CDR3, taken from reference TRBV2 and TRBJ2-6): EPEVTQTPSHQVTQMGQEVILRCVPISNHLYFYWYRQILGQKVEFLVSFYNNEISEKSEIFDDQFSVERPDGSNFTLKIRSTKLEDSAMYFCASRPRPAEGANVLTFGAGSRLTVL.

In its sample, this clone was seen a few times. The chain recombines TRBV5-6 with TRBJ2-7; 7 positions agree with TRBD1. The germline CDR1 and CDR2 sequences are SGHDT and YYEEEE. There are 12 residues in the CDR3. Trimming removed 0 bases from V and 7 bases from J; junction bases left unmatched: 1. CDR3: CASSLDRGEQYF. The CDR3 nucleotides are TGTGCCAGCAGCTTGGACAGGGGAGAGCAGTACTTC.

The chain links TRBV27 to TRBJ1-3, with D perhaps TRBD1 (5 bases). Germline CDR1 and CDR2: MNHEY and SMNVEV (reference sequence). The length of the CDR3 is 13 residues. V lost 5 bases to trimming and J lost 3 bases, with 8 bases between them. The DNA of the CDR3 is TGTGCCAGCAGTCCCAGGGTTGGAAACACCATATATTTT. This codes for CASSPRVGNTIYF.

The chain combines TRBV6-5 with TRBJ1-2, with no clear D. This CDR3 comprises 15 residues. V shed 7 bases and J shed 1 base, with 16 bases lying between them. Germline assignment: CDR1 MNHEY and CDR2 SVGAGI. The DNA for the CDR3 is TGTGCCAGCATCGGAATCGGCGGTTTTAACTATGGCTACACCTTC. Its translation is CASIGIGGFNYGYTF.

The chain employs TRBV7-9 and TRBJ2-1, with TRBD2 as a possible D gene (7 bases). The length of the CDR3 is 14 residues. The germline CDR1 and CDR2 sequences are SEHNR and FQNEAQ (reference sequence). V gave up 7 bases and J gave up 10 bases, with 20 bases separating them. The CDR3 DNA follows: TGTGCCAGCATCCCGGGGGGCCGGGGATGGGAGCAGTTCTTC. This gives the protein CASIPGGRGWEQFF.

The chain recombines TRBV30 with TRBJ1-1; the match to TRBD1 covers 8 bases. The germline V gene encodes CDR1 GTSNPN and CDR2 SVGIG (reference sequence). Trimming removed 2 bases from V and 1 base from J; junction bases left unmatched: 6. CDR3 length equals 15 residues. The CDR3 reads CAWSMTGAPNTEAFF. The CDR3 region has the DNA TGTGCCTGGAGTATGACAGGGGCTCCGAACACTGAAGCTTTCTTT.

The CDR3 DNA sequence: TGTGCCAGCAGCTTGGGAGGGATTAACACTGAAGCTTTCTTT. This encodes CASSLGGINTEAFF. V and J are TRBV7-6 and TRBJ1-1; no definite D call. From germline, CDR1 is SGHVS and CDR2 FNYEAQ. The V gene lost 3 bases and the J gene lost 2 bases, with 10 bases spanning the gap. This CDR3 comprises 14 residues.

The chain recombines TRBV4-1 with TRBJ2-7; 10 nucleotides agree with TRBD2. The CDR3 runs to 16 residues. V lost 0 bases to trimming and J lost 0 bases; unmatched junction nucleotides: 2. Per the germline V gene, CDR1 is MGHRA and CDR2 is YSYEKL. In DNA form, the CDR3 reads TGCGCCAGCAGCCAAGATTGGACTAGCGGCTCCTACGAGCAGTACTTC. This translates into CASSQDWTSGSYEQYF.

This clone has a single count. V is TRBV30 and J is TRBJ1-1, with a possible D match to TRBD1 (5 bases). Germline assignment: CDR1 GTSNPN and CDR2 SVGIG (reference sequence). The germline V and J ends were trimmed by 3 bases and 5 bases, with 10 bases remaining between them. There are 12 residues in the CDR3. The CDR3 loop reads CAWRPGRTEAFF. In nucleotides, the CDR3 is TGTGCCTGGAGGCCAGGGCGGACTGAAGCTTTCTTT. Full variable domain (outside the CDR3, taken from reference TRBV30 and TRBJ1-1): SQTIHQWPATLVQPVGSPLSLECTVEGTSNPNLYWYRQAAGRGLQLLFYSVGIGQISSEVPQNLSASRPQDRQFILSSKKLLLSDSGFYLCAWRPGRTEAFFGQGTRLTVV.

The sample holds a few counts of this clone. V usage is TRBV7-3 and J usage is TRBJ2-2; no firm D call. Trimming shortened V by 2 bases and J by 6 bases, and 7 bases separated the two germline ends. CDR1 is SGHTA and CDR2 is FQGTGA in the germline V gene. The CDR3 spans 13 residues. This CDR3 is CASSLFLSGELFF. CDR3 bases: TGTGCCAGCAGCTTATTTCTCTCCGGGGAGCTGTTTTTT.

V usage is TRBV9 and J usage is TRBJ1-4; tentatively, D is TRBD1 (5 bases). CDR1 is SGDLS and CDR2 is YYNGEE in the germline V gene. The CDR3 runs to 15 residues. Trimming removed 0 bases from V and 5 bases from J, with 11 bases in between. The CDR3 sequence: CASSVVGAGNEKLFF. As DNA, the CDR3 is TGTGCCAGCAGCGTAGTCGGGGCAGGGAATGAAAAACTGTTTTTT.

CDR3 DNA sequence: TGTGCCAGCAGCCGGGACAGGGTGCTCGCCGAGCAGTACTTC. This translates into CASSRDRVLAEQYF. This chain uses TRBV5-6 with TRBJ2-7; TRBD1 matches at 9 bases. Trimming cost V 4 bases and J 6 bases; bases outside gene matches: 8. The CDR3 contains 14 residues. Germline V CDR1 and CDR2: SGHDT, YYEEEE. The full variable domain, with the rest looked up from reference TRBV5-6 and TRBJ2-7, is DAGVTQSPTHLIKTRGQQVTLRCSPKSGHDTVSWYQQALGQGPQFIFQYYEEEERQRGNFPDRFSGHQFPNYSSELNVNALLLGDSALYLCASSRDRVLAEQYFGPGTRLTVT.